One sample yielded the 11 T cell receptor beta chains listed below, sequenced in a study of prognosis after radiotherapy for stage I lung cancer. Amplicons of TCR beta CDR3 were generated from genomic DNA by two-round multiplex PCR. First-round PCR, the initial amplification, used primers specific to each TRBV and TRBJ gene. MiXCR was run by TCRdb on the multiplex PCR reads, yielding one entry per CDR3 protein. The sample holds tens of thousands of distinct CDR3 sequences, around 29% seen once. Sequences were derived from PBMCs, sampled before or after stereotactic body radiation therapy (not recorded which). The receptor source for this set is a donor older than 45 with non-small cell lung cancer.

This clonotype was seen many times. This rearrangement joins TRBV27 to TRBJ1-6; D is undetermined. CDR1 is MNHEY and CDR2 is SMNVEV in the germline V gene (reference sequence). This CDR3 contains 15 residues. Trimming shortened V by 2 bases and J by 2 bases, and 7 bases separated the two germline ends. The CDR3 is CASSLMSAYNSPLHF. The CDR3 DNA follows: TGTGCCAGCAGTTTAATGTCAGCCTATAATTCACCCCTCCACTTT.

Relative to its sample, this clonotype is medium-sized (0.01 to 0.1%). CDR3 in amino acids: CASRLAGFTGELFF. The CDR3 coding sequence is TGTGCCAGCAGGCTAGCGGGGTTCACCGGGGAGCTGTTTTTT. The rearrangement joins TRBV6-1 to TRBJ2-2, with TRBD2 matching 9 bases. Unmatched junction bases numbered 3, after V lost 6 bases and J lost 4 bases. The germline CDR1 and CDR2 sequences are MNHNS and SASEGT. CDR3 length: 14 amino acids.

This clonotype was found many times. The chain has TRBV30 and TRBJ2-2; 8 bases are shared with TRBD2. Trimming at V came to 2 bases and at J to 7 bases, leaving 9 bases not matched to a gene. Germline V lookup: CDR1 GTSNPN, CDR2 SVGIG (reference sequence). The CDR3 consists of 15 residues. The chain's CDR3 is CAWSPSGSYLGELFF. The CDR3 DNA reads as TGTGCCTGGAGTCCAAGCGGGAGCTACCTCGGGGAGCTGTTTTTT. Together with reference TRBV30 and TRBJ2-2, the CDR3 gives the full variable domain: SQTIHQWPATLVQPVGSPLSLECTVEGTSNPNLYWYRQAAGRGLQLLFYSVGIGQISSEVPQNLSASRPQDRQFILSSKKLLLSDSGFYLCAWSPSGSYLGELFFGEGSRLTVL.

The V gene is TRBV6-1, the J gene TRBJ1-6; 12 positions match TRBD1. Trimming removed 2 bases from V and 10 bases from J; junction bases left unmatched: 3. Germline values: CDR1 MNHNS, CDR2 SASEGT. The CDR3 spans 15 residues. This CDR3 is CASSEPGQGASPLHF. The DNA for the CDR3 is TGTGCCAGCAGTGAACCGGGACAGGGGGCATCACCCCTCCACTTT.

Notes on this clonotype: A clone one base away is much larger, so this may be a read error. The CDR3 region is CASSESCLETQYF. The DNA for the CDR3 is TGTGCCAGCAGTGAATCGTGTTTAGAGACCCAGTACTTC. The chain employs TRBV25-1 and TRBJ2-5; D remains unclear. With 1 base removed from V and 4 bases from J, the gap between germline ends came to 7 bases. Germline CDR1 is MGHDK and CDR2 is SYGVNS. This CDR3 spans 13 amino acids.

On this clonotype itself: Compared with germline, one end of the junction differs, possibly owing to a read error. The V call is TRBV28, the J call TRBJ2-1; TRBD2 might be the D (6 bases). Germline V gene data show CDR1 as MDHEN and CDR2 as SYDVKM. The CDR3 is 14 amino acids. CDR3: CASSLSGEGNERFF. The CDR3 DNA sequence: TGTGCCAGCAGTCTATCGGGGGAAGGCAATGAGCGGTTCTTC.

This clonotype was recorded at least ten times. The chain is built from TRBV28 and TRBJ1-5; unclear D gene. The CDR3 is 13 residues long. The germline V gene has CDR1 MDHEN and CDR2 SYDVKM. V lost 6 bases to trimming and J lost 4 bases, with 10 bases between them. Here the CDR3 reads CASSQYRNQPQHF. In nucleotides, the CDR3 is TGTGCCAGCAGCCAATATCGTAATCAGCCCCAGCATTTT.

The J gene is TRBJ2-7, the V gene TRBV20-1; TRBD2 is a possible D gene (6 bases). With 5 bases removed from V and 6 bases from J, the gap between germline ends came to 17 bases. The CDR3 is 13 residues long. Germline V gene sequence: CDR1 DFQATT, CDR2 SNEGSKA (reference sequence). The CDR3 bases are TGCAGTGCTGTGGACTATCCTCCAGCCGAGCAGTACTTC. Residues: CSAVDYPPAEQYF.

With respect to this clonotype: A read error may account for a junction end that differs from germline. The rearrangement joins TRBV20-1 to TRBJ1-5; 8 bases align to TRBD1. The V gene's germline CDR1 is DFQATT and CDR2 SNEGSKA (reference sequence). CDR3 length: 17 residues. As DNA, the CDR3 is TGCAGTGCTAGAGACGGGGGGACAGGCAGTAGCAATCAGCCACAGCATTTT. Translating gives CSARDGGTGSSNQPQHF.

This chain's CDR3 is CASSWTSGVVSNTGELFF. The CDR3 region has the DNA TGCGCCAGCAGCTGGACTAGCGGGGTTGTCTCGAACACCGGGGAGCTGTTTTTT. The rearrangement links TRBV5-1 to TRBJ2-2, with TRBD2 matching 12 bases. The ends lost 3 bases at V and 0 bases at J; junction bases unmatched: 6. The CDR3 runs to 18 residues. The germline V gene has CDR1 SGHRS and CDR2 YFSETQ.

On this clonotype itself: This likely reflects a read error, since a far larger clone is one base away. The V and J genes are TRBV6-2 or TRBV6-3 and TRBJ1-1, with D perhaps TRBD1 (5 bases). Trimming pared 2 bases from V and 4 bases from J, leaving 14 bases between. This CDR3 comprises 15 residues. CDR1 is MNHEY and CDR2 is SVGEGT in the germline V gene. The CDR3 is CASSYGSGLSTEAFF. The CDR3 DNA is TGTGCCAGCAGTTACGGATCAGGGCTGAGCACTGAAGCTTTCTTT.